Following are 12 T cell receptor beta chains from one sample sequenced in a study of T cell responses to AZD1222 COVID-19 vaccine. The assay was immunoSEQ multiplex PCR, and TCRdb's table has in-frame clones only and misses some. The table shows approximately 120,000 clones, with 85% to 90% occurring only once. The specimen comprised peripheral blood, sampled on day 0 of AZD1222 vaccination. The receptor set was obtained from an adult in good health.

V gene TRBV6-2 or TRBV6-3 combines with J gene TRBJ2-1; 10 bases line up with TRBD2. The CDR3 has 15 amino acids. With 2 bases clipped from V and 5 bases from J, the junction kept 3 bases outside the gene matches. CDR1 MNHEY and CDR2 SVGEGT come from the germline V gene. The CDR3 reads CASSYRTSGNNEQFF. The CDR3 DNA follows: TGTGCCAGCAGTTACAGGACTAGCGGAAACAATGAGCAGTTCTTC.

The rearrangement joins TRBV14 to TRBJ2-5; no clear D gene. Trimming cost V 3 bases and J 5 bases, with 10 bases left between them. The germline CDR1 and CDR2 sequences are SGHDN and FVKESK. This CDR3 contains 13 residues. DNA of the CDR3: TGTGCCAGCAGCCACAACACCGGGGAGACCCAGTACTTC. It codes for CASSHNTGETQYF.

The rearrangement uses TRBV29-1 and TRBJ1-2; D is unclear. The V end lost 0 bases, the J end lost 5 bases, and 10 bases lay between the germline ends. Looked up from germline, CDR1 is SQVTM and CDR2 is ANQGSEA. The CDR3 is 13 residues long. The CDR3 loop is CSVEDPMGYGYTF. DNA for the CDR3: TGCAGCGTTGAAGATCCGATGGGGTATGGCTACACCTTC.

The rearrangement joins TRBV6-2 or TRBV6-3 to TRBJ1-5; D not resolved. Germline V gene lookup returns CDR1 MNHEY and CDR2 SVGEGT. The CDR3 covers 12 residues. V gave up 6 bases and J gave up 9 bases, with 12 bases separating them. The CDR3 DNA follows: TGTGCCAGCAGATACGCGGTCGGGCCCCAGCATTTT. It is translated as CASRYAVGPQHF.

V and J are TRBV3-1 (or the pseudogene TRBV3-2) and TRBJ2-1, with 7 nucleotides matching TRBD2. Unmatched junction bases numbered 3, after V lost 1 base and J lost 15 bases. Germline CDR1 and CDR2: LGHDT and YNNKEL (reference sequence). The length of the CDR3 is 11 residues. The DNA of the CDR3 is TGTGCCAGCAGCCAAGGACTAGCCCTGTTCTTC. This translates into CASSQGLALFF.

The chain has TRBV6-2 or TRBV6-3 and TRBJ2-1; D ambiguous. Trimming left V 2 bases short and J 0 bases short, with 11 bases between. CDR3 length: 16 amino acids. CDR1 and CDR2 from the germline V gene are MNHEY and SVGEGT. The CDR3 DNA reads as TGTGCCAGCAGTTACCTTACCGGTAGCTCCTACAATGAGCAGTTCTTC. It encodes CASSYLTGSSYNEQFF.

The chain recombines TRBV6-2 or TRBV6-3 with TRBJ1-6; possibly TRBD1 for D (6 bases). Germline assignment: CDR1 MNHEY and CDR2 SVGEGT. V was clipped by 6 bases and J by 7 bases, with 10 bases between them. There are 13 residues in the CDR3. The CDR3 reads CASSGQRNSPLHF. The CDR3 DNA follows: TGTGCCAGCAGCGGACAGAGAAATTCACCCCTCCACTTT.

This chain joins TRBV24-1 and TRBJ2-5; possibly TRBD1 for D (6 bases). The ends were cut back, 1 base at V and 1 base at J, with 12 bases in the middle. CDR3 length: 16 residues. The germline V gene has CDR1 KGHDR and CDR2 SFDVKD. CDR3 in amino acids: CATSDFAMGAQETQYF. In nucleotides, the CDR3 is TGTGCCACCAGTGATTTTGCAATGGGGGCCCAAGAGACCCAGTACTTC.

The chain uses TRBV5-4 and TRBJ2-7; 7 nucleotides align to TRBD2. The CDR3 extends over 14 amino acids. V was clipped by 3 bases and J by 2 bases; unmatched bases: 5. Germline V lookup: CDR1 SGHNT, CDR2 YYREEE (reference sequence). The CDR3 DNA sequence: TGTGCCAGCAGCTCGGGACTAAGAACCTACGAGCAGTACTTC. Translated: CASSSGLRTYEQYF.

This chain joins TRBV30 and TRBJ1-1; no reliable D call. Germline V gene lookup returns CDR1 GTSNPN and CDR2 SVGIG (reference sequence). Trimming left V 1 base short and J 0 bases short, with 15 bases between. The CDR3 is 16 residues long. CDR3 sequence (DNA): TGTGCCTGGAGTGCCTCTCGAACCGGAATGAACACTGAAGCTTTCTTT. This sequence encodes CAWSASRTGMNTEAFF. The entire variable domain, with the rest obtained from reference TRBV30 and TRBJ1-1, is as follows: SQTIHQWPATLVQPVGSPLSLECTVEGTSNPNLYWYRQAAGRGLQLLFYSVGIGQISSEVPQNLSASRPQDRQFILSSKKLLLSDSGFYLCAWSASRTGMNTEAFFGQGTRLTVV.

The J gene is TRBJ2-1, the V gene TRBV7-2, with 7 bases lining up with TRBD2. The V segment lost 5 bases and the J segment 3 bases; nucleotides outside the gene matches: 7. Germline CDR1 reads SGHTA; CDR2 reads FQGNSA. The CDR3 sequence is 15 residues long. The CDR3 is CASSAHTGGYNEQFF. DNA for the CDR3: TGTGCCAGCAGCGCCCACACGGGAGGCTACAATGAGCAGTTCTTC.

This chain joins TRBV3-1 (or the pseudogene TRBV3-2) and TRBJ1-2, with D hard to call. CDR3 length: 15 amino acids. The V end lost 4 bases, the J end lost 5 bases, and 17 bases lay between the germline ends. CDR1 is LGHDT and CDR2 is YNNKEL in the germline V gene (reference sequence). The CDR3 nucleotides are TGTGCCAGCAGCCCCCGAGAGACACTTGTTTATGGCTACACCTTC. It yields the protein CASSPRETLVYGYTF.